Listed below are T cell receptor beta chains from one sample, sequenced in a study. TCRdb fed the 5' RACE reads into MiXCR, producing one record per CDR3 protein. Of some 40,000 distinct CDR3 sequences detected, over 25% appear once; the ten largest clones hold about 3.7%. Sequenced input: memory CD4+ T cells sorted from a lymph node. The receptors were gathered from a female donor with breast cancer. CDR3s include the opening cysteine and the closing phenylalanine or tryptophan. The D gene is left open where the match is weak. Only part of the rows carry a size: once, few, many, or a class if the clone is expanded.

j_call v_call clone_size d_call cdr3_aa cdr3_nt
TRBJ2-7 TRBV6-1 . . CASRPRTESYEQYF TGTGCCAGCAGGCCCAGGACGGAATCCTACGAGCAGTACTTC
TRBJ1-6 TRBV25-1 . . CASSEFGSSNSPLHF TGTGCCAGCAGTGAATTCGGTTCCAGCAATTCACCCCTCCACTTT
TRBJ1-2 TRBV6-6 . . CASSYEPGREDGYTF TGTGCCAGCAGTTACGAGCCAGGTCGGGAGGATGGCTACACCTTC
TRBJ2-7 TRBV20-1 few . CSASGGVLTYEQYF TGCAGTGCTAGTGGGGGCGTGCTGACTTACGAGCAGTACTTC
TRBJ1-5 TRBV21-1 few . CARYRGTEPQHF TGTGCCAGGTACAGGGGAACGGAGCCCCAGCATTTT
TRBJ1-1 TRBV6-5 . . CASSYSWGNTEAFF TGTGCCAGCAGTTACAGCTGGGGGAACACTGAAGCTTTCTTT
TRBJ1-3 TRBV20-1 . TRBD1 CGARVGGFGDTIYF TGCGGTGCTAGAGTAGGGGGCTTCGGTGACACCATATATTTT
TRBJ2-5 TRBV20-1 . . CSATPPVGSAGTQYF TGCAGTGCTACCCCCCCTGTGGGTAGCGCCGGGACCCAGTACTTC
TRBJ1-1 TRBV9 . TRBD1 CASSPSTGLNTEAFF TGTGCCAGCAGCCCTTCGACAGGGTTGAACACTGAAGCTTTCTTT
TRBJ2-5 TRBV5-5 few . CASSLFAGQETQYF TGTGCCAGCAGCTTGTTTGCAGGGCAAGAGACCCAGTACTTC
TRBJ1-2 TRBV10-3 . . CAISQGGYTF TGTGCCATCTCTCAGGGTGGCTACACCTTC
TRBJ1-1 TRBV7-3 . . CASSLGWGVPEAFF TGTGCCAGCAGCTTAGGATGGGGGGTACCTGAAGCTTTCTTT
TRBJ1-5 TRBV4-1 . . CASSQDRTARYQPQHF TGCGCCAGCAGCCAAGATCGGACAGCCCGGTACCAGCCCCAGCATTTT
TRBJ1-2 TRBV18 . . CASSPDGPSGYTF TGTGCCAGCTCACCTGATGGTCCGAGCGGCTACACCTTC
TRBJ1-1 TRBV6-1 many . CASSESQGVSEAFF TGTGCCAGCAGTGAAAGCCAGGGTGTCTCTGAAGCTTTCTTT
TRBJ1-6 TRBV2 . . CASSGLTGDSPLHF TGTGCCAGCAGTGGGCTCACCGGAGATTCACCCCTCCACTTT
TRBJ2-3 TRBV6-5 . TRBD1 CASRRGPGQGTDTQYF TGTGCCAGCAGGAGGGGTCCGGGACAGGGGACAGATACGCAGTATTTT
TRBJ1-6 TRBV4-1 . TRBD1 CASSHGTEIAPLHF TGCGCCAGCAGCCACGGGACAGAAATAGCGCCCCTCCACTTT
TRBJ1-5 TRBV3-1 . TRBD1 CASGSTGEPQHF TGTGCCAGCGGCTCTACAGGGGAGCCCCAGCATTTT
TRBJ2-2 TRBV29-1 few . CSVDRGTGELFF TGCAGCGTTGACCGCGGTACCGGGGAGCTGTTTTTT
TRBJ2-3 TRBV5-1 few TRBD2 CASSWEGTDTQYF TGCGCCAGCAGCTGGGAGGGTACAGATACGCAGTATTTT
TRBJ1-5 TRBV20-1 few . CSASLGPRDQPQHF TGCAGTGCTAGCTTAGGACCAAGGGATCAGCCCCAGCATTTT
TRBJ2-6 TRBV7-8 . TRBD1 CASSTGVGANVLTF TGTGCCAGCAGCACAGGGGTCGGGGCCAACGTCCTGACTTTC
TRBJ2-7 TRBV28 many TRBD1 CASSFGTGPYEQYF TGTGCCAGCAGTTTCGGGACAGGGCCCTACGAGCAGTACTTC
TRBJ2-2 TRBV19 . . CASSADSTGELFF TGTGCCAGTAGTGCGGACAGCACCGGGGAGCTGTTTTTT
TRBJ1-1 TRBV20-1 . . CSQIGRLTEAFF TGCAGCCAGATCGGACGACTGACAGAGGCTTTCTTT
TRBJ2-1 TRBV7-9 few TRBD2 CASSPSGLAGRRGFF TGTGCCAGCAGCCCCAGCGGACTAGCGGGAAGGAGGGGGTTCTTC
TRBJ2-7 TRBV6-5 . . CASSPRFEQYF TGTGCCAGCAGTCCAAGGTTCGAGCAGTACTTC
TRBJ1-1 TRBV6-1 . . CASRDSHTEAFF TGTGCCAGCAGGGACAGCCACACTGAAGCTTTCTTT
TRBJ1-1 TRBV5-4 few . CASSLERWSGTEAFF TGTGCCAGCAGCTTGGAGCGTTGGTCGGGCACTGAAGCTTTCTTT
TRBJ1-5 TRBV10-3 few . CAIRSVGNQPQHF TGTGCCATCAGATCAGTGGGCAATCAGCCCCAGCATTTT